This T cell receptor beta chain comes out of a study of blood T cell repertoires in COVID-19 (dated by TCRdb to between 2020 and 2021). Looking at the study overall: Samples from collaborators originated in the United States, Italy and Spain and spanned both the acute and convalescent phases of COVID-19. The repertoires were made available in a free public database intended to serve as a resource for research on the immune response to SARS-CoV-2. HLA class I and class II types, where available, came from metadata supplied by the sample provider rather than from assay-based typing. The prospective study material was composed of cDNA or gDNA derived from T cells, B-cell-depleted T cells, or PBMCs. The samples were drawn from the first 160 participants of the ongoing ImmuneRACE study and from 1,254 subjects provided by 6 global collaborators. The dataset comprised deeply sampled blood TCRbeta repertoires from subjects exposed to, actively infected with, or recovered from COVID-19. Nearly every sample came with metadata listing a de-identified subject ID, COVID-19 status, age in years and sex. On the study overall, not on this receptor specifically: The quantity of clinical and demographic metadata differed by source and by participant and was supplied without curation.

Each collaborating institution followed its own protocols to collect whole blood in K2EDTA tubes. For TCRbeta analysis, collaborators shipped samples as frozen whole blood, isolated PBMCs, or DNA extracted from either of those sample types. For this clone: Which antigen it targets is not known. There are no base qualities to consult, and no much larger clone falls within one base.

TCRbeta CDR3 regions were amplified from genomic DNA using the immunoSEQ Assay, a bias-controlled multiplex PCR. In the authors' own workflow: The number of nucleated cells in each sample was estimated from the amplification of reference gene primers within the assay. To quantify the absolute abundance of each unique TCRbeta CDR3 rearrangement, sequence reads were collapsed and filtered. For each sample, productive Simpson clonality was calculated as the square root of Simpson's diversity index across productive rearrangements. The table was pulled from immuneACCESS by TCRdb, which kept in-frame rearrangements only. Such tables lose some clones; where checked, under half of the loss comes from unresolved V genes, and the rest has no known cause. Clone size and V and J calls were adopted from that table, with D and trimming inferred from the DNA. This sample comprises approximately 200,000 clones, roughly 84% of them detected only once. Roughly 7% of the sample is taken by the ten largest.

Taken from the germline V gene, the CDR1 and CDR2 loops are MDHEN and SYDVKM. V is clipped by 4 bases and J by 10 bases, and the sequence between their germline boundaries is 10 bases long. From the cysteine up to the phenylalanine, the CDR3 has a length of 11 residues. Only the CDR3 region is kept as DNA, spanning 33 bases read in frame from base 1. This sequence uses TRBV28 and TRBJ1-1, with the D gene too uncertain to name. Sequencing used peripheral blood. The sequence was obtained from a woman aged 45-65 years with acute or convalescent COVID-19. At the DNA level, the sequence is TGTGCCAGCAGTTCGGGTGGTGTAGCTTTCTTT. Protein translation: CASSSGGVAFF.